This TCR beta chain was captured in a study of T-cell memory formation after mild COVID-19. Background on the study: TCR clusters largely stayed donor specific.

Overall study findings and caveats: There was a balanced CD4/CD8 profile in clones contracting day 15 to 85, and later expanders leaned CD4+. Pre-infection memory held some responding clones, suggesting pre-existing cross-reactive T cells responded.

This clonotype was picked up a small number of times. As yet, its antigen is unknown. Each CDR3 protein gets one entry after TCRdb re-called the 5' RACE reads with MiXCR. The sample gives over 120,000 distinct CDR3 sequences, less than 20% of which show up once; around 2.4% is in the top ten. The CDR3 consists of 16 residues. Trimming removed 5 bases from V and 9 bases from J; junction bases left unmatched: 15. Germline V lookup: CDR1 LGHNA, CDR2 YNFKEQ. Sequencing input: PBMCs or a T cell subset sorted from them (not recorded which). The TCR was taken from an adult woman who had mild COVID-19 (a few samples of this study predate the infection). Cell type and time point are not known. This chain connects TRBV4-2 to TRBJ2-1, with 8 bases matching TRBD1. CDR3 region: CASSTRSSQGAVEQFF. CDR3 in DNA: TGTGCCAGCAGCACACGTTCCTCCCAGGGGGCAGTTGAGCAGTTCTTC.